What follows are 29 T cell receptor beta chains derived from one specimen sequenced in a study of shared clonotypes between healthy human individuals. Data came from immunoSEQ multiplex PCR; TCRdb stores just in-frame clones and leaves some out. The sample carries around 690,000 clones, 90% recorded once. Sequencing input: memory CD8+ T cells from PBMCs. The subset was: CD45RO+ cells pooled with CCR7-negative TemRA cells. Receptor source: a man between 18 and 29 years old in good health. Some clones in this sample may be carry-over from other donors' samples.

This rearrangement joins TRBV7-9 to TRBJ2-5, with 7 bases lining up with TRBD2. Germline V lookup: CDR1 SEHNR, CDR2 FQNEAQ (reference sequence). The CDR3 contains 18 residues. The V and J ends lost 0 bases and 1 base, in that order; junction bases with no gene match: 11. The CDR3 spells CASSLAQEAGKPQETQYF. As DNA, the CDR3 is TGTGCCAGCAGCTTAGCGCAGGAAGCGGGAAAACCCCAAGAGACCCAGTACTTC. The full variable domain, completed using reference TRBV7-9 and TRBJ2-5, is DTGVSQNPRHKITKRGQNVTFRCDPISEHNRLYWYRQTLGQGPEFLTYFQNEAQLEKSRLLSDRFSAERPKGSFSTLEIQRTEQGDSAMYLCASSLAQEAGKPQETQYFGPGTRLLVL.

The gene calls are TRBV27 and TRBJ1-5; the D is unclear. The V gene's germline CDR1 is MNHEY and CDR2 SMNVEV (reference sequence). V dropped 2 bases and J dropped 3 bases, with 20 bases sitting between them. The CDR3 runs 18 residues. The CDR3 spells CASSLIGSSGVVNQPQHF. The CDR3 DNA reads TGTGCCAGCAGTTTAATTGGATCTTCAGGAGTTGTCAATCAGCCCCAGCATTTT.

The V gene is TRBV9, the J gene TRBJ2-4; weak D call: TRBD2 (6 bases). The CDR3 contains 13 residues. The germline V gene has CDR1 SGDLS and CDR2 YYNGEE. V was cut by 0 bases and J by 8 bases, with 9 bases left in between. This CDR3 is CASSVATGDIQYF. The CDR3 nucleotides are TGTGCCAGCAGCGTAGCTACGGGGGACATTCAGTACTTC.

This chain uses TRBV7-9 with TRBJ2-1; 14 positions match TRBD2. Losses at the gene ends were 1 base for V and 9 bases for J; bases not matched to a gene: 8. The germline gives CDR1 SEHNR, CDR2 FQNEAQ (reference sequence). The CDR3 totals 17 residues. This chain's CDR3 is CASSLEGTSGRGSEQFF. The CDR3 bases are TGTGCCAGCAGCTTAGAAGGGACTAGCGGGAGAGGTAGTGAGCAGTTCTTC.

V is TRBV7-9 and J is TRBJ2-1, with D possibly being TRBD2 (5 bases). Looked up from germline, CDR1 is SEHNR and CDR2 is FQNEAQ (reference sequence). The CDR3 loop spans 13 amino acids. V was cut by 5 bases and J by 11 bases, with 16 bases left in between. Here the CDR3 reads CASSRGKQTQQFF. For the CDR3, the DNA is TGTGCCAGCAGCCGAGGGAAACAGACGCAGCAGTTCTTC.

This sequence joins TRBV6-5 and TRBJ1-1; D is ambiguous. Germline V gene sequence: CDR1 MNHEY, CDR2 SVGAGI. V dropped 4 bases and J dropped 2 bases, with 11 bases sitting between them. The CDR3 length is 14 residues. The CDR3 sequence is CASSFRRFNTEAFF. The CDR3 DNA sequence: TGTGCCAGCAGTTTCAGGAGATTCAACACTGAAGCTTTCTTT.

The chain employs TRBV27 and TRBJ2-7, with a possible D match to TRBD2 (7 bases). The CDR3 loop spans 14 amino acids. Per germline, CDR1 MNHEY and CDR2 SMNVEV (reference sequence). V lost 6 bases and J 0 bases, leaving 12 bases between the germline ends. In DNA form, the CDR3 reads TGTGCCAGCAGGATAGGGGGGGTCTCCTACGAGCAGTACTTC. Its protein is CASRIGGVSYEQYF.

The chain uses TRBV27 and TRBJ2-7; tentatively, D is TRBD1 or TRBD2 (5 bases each). V lost 2 bases, J lost 4 bases, and 18 bases lay in between. Looked up from germline, CDR1 is MNHEY and CDR2 is SMNVEV (reference sequence). This CDR3 is built from 16 residues. The DNA for the CDR3 is TGTGCCAGCAGTTTACTACCGGGACCTCAAGGGTACGAGCAGTACTTC. Encoded protein: CASSLLPGPQGYEQYF.

The chain couples TRBV19 to TRBJ1-5; unclear D gene. V was trimmed by 3 bases and J by 1 base, leaving 7 bases between them. The CDR3 has 14 residues. Germline CDR1 and CDR2: LNHDA and SQIVND (reference sequence). CDR3 protein: CASSMDGSNQPQHF. CDR3 nucleotides: TGTGCCAGTAGTATGGACGGAAGCAATCAGCCCCAGCATTTT.

This rearrangement joins TRBV10-3 to TRBJ1-5; 8 nucleotides agree with TRBD1. This CDR3 comprises 13 residues. In germline, CDR1 is ENHRY, CDR2 SYGVKD. V shed 0 bases and J 9 bases; nucleotides not matched to a gene: 1. The CDR3 protein is CAISESQGGPQHF. The CDR3 DNA reads as TGTGCCATCAGTGAGTCACAGGGGGGGCCCCAGCATTTT.

The rearrangement uses TRBV28 and TRBJ2-7; 10 nucleotides agree with TRBD1. J lost 4 bases, V lost 8 bases, and 8 bases had no gene match. Germline CDR1 MDHEN, CDR2 SYDVKM. This CDR3 contains 14 residues. The CDR3 nucleotides are TGTGCCAGCGATGCCGGGACAGGGGCATACGAGCAGTACTTC. This encodes CASDAGTGAYEQYF.

This chain connects TRBV6-4 to TRBJ2-1; D may be TRBD1 (6 bases). The germline V gene encodes CDR1 MRHNA and CDR2 SNTAGT. The V and J ends lost 4 bases and 0 bases respectively, with 13 bases between them. The CDR3 is 16 amino acids. CDR3 coding DNA: TGTGCCAGCAGTGGGGGGCCCTTTAGCTCCTACAATGAGCAGTTCTTC. Translated: CASSGGPFSSYNEQFF.

The CDR3 region is CASSLPGTRTDTQYF. CDR3 DNA sequence: TGTGCCAGCAGCTTACCCGGGACTAGAACAGATACGCAGTATTTT. The rearrangement links TRBV7-9 to TRBJ2-3; the match to TRBD2 covers 8 bases. In germline, CDR1 is SEHNR, CDR2 FQNEAQ (reference sequence). The CDR3 consists of 15 residues. The J segment lost 3 bases and the V segment lost 2 bases, leaving 4 bases of the junction unmatched.

The V gene is TRBV5-5, the J gene TRBJ2-1; 9 bases line up with TRBD2. Germline V gene lookup returns CDR1 SGHKS and CDR2 YYEKEE (reference sequence). CDR3 length: 15 amino acids. The V gene end was trimmed by 5 bases and the J gene end by 7 bases; junction bases not matched to a gene: 10. CDR3 amino acids: CASSLGLAGTNEQFF. Here the CDR3 DNA reads TGTGCCAGCAGTTTAGGCCTAGCGGGAACTAATGAGCAGTTCTTC.

The V gene is TRBV9, the J gene TRBJ1-2; 12 bases match TRBD1. The germline V gene encodes CDR1 SGDLS and CDR2 YYNGEE. V shed 6 bases and J 8 bases; nucleotides not matched to a gene: 5. This CDR3 region has 13 residues. Written as DNA, the CDR3 is TGTGCCAGCACCGGGACAGGGGGCGGCGGCTACACCTTC. It specifies CASTGTGGGGYTF.

The V gene is TRBV7-9, the J gene TRBJ2-1, with D hard to call. Trimming stripped 0 bases from V and 7 bases from J, with 10 bases between. The germline CDR1 and CDR2 sequences are SEHNR and FQNEAQ (reference sequence). This CDR3 has 14 residues. DNA of the CDR3: TGTGCCAGCAGCTTAGCGGGTCTCCCAAATGAGCAGTTCTTC. Protein sequence: CASSLAGLPNEQFF. Combining the CDR3 with reference TRBV7-9 and TRBJ2-1 gives the whole variable domain DTGVSQNPRHKITKRGQNVTFRCDPISEHNRLYWYRQTLGQGPEFLTYFQNEAQLEKSRLLSDRFSAERPKGSFSTLEIQRTEQGDSAMYLCASSLAGLPNEQFFGPGTRLTVL.

V and J are TRBV6-4 and TRBJ1-2, with 7 positions matching TRBD1. Germline CDR1 MRHNA, CDR2 SNTAGT. Germline trimming cut 6 bases from V and 3 bases from J; bases unmatched to any gene: 7. This CDR3 region has 14 residues. CDR3 region: CASSPGRGDYGYTF. CDR3 DNA sequence: TGTGCCAGCAGCCCGGGCAGGGGGGACTATGGCTACACCTTC.

The J gene is TRBJ2-2, the V gene TRBV7-8, with D perhaps given as TRBD1 or TRBD2 (5 bases each). Germline values: CDR1 SGHVS, CDR2 FQNEAQ. CDR3 length equals 15 residues. V was trimmed by 5 bases and J by 3 bases, leaving 13 bases between them. In nucleotides, the CDR3 is TGTGCCAGCAGCGCCGTGGGGGTGGACACCGGGGAGCTGTTTTTT. It translates to CASSAVGVDTGELFF. The whole variable domain, remainder taken from reference TRBV7-8 and TRBJ2-2, is GAGVSQSPRYKVAKRGQDVALRCDPISGHVSLFWYQQALGQGPEFLTYFQNEAQLDKSGLPSDRFFAERPEGSVSTLKIQRTQQEDSAVYLCASSAVGVDTGELFFGEGSRLTVL.

The V gene is TRBV14, the J gene TRBJ2-7; a possible D gene is TRBD1 (6 bases). CDR1 SGHDN and CDR2 FVKESK come from the germline V gene. The CDR3 totals 19 residues. With 2 bases removed from V and 2 bases from J, the gap between germline ends came to 25 bases. The chain's CDR3 is CASSQPNNRVKFGAYEQYF. The CDR3 region has the DNA TGTGCCAGCAGCCAACCAAACAACAGGGTGAAGTTCGGCGCCTACGAGCAGTACTTC.

The chain recombines TRBV28 with TRBJ2-2; D is tentatively TRBD1 or TRBD2 (5 bases each). Germline V gives CDR1 MDHEN, CDR2 SYDVKM. The CDR3 runs 17 residues. Trimming took 3 bases from V and 0 from J, leaving 14 bases between them. In nucleotides, the CDR3 is TGTGCCAGCAGTTTCTACAGGACTCTTGCGAACACCGGGGAGCTGTTTTTT. Translation: CASSFYRTLANTGELFF.

V gene TRBV4-3 combines with J gene TRBJ2-3, with D possibly TRBD2 on 6 matching bases. With 1 base removed from V and 0 bases from J, the gap between germline ends came to 8 bases. CDR1 and CDR2 from the germline V gene are LGHNA and YSLEER. CDR3 length: 15 amino acids. The CDR3: CASSQVSGSTDTQYF. The CDR3 nucleotides read TGCGCCAGCAGCCAAGTAAGCGGGAGCACAGATACGCAGTATTTT.

This chain uses TRBV4-3 with TRBJ1-2; no clear D. This CDR3 contains 16 residues. Trimming stripped 0 bases from V and 8 bases from J, with 19 bases between. Germline V gives CDR1 LGHNA, CDR2 YSLEER. Written as DNA, the CDR3 is TGCGCCAGCAGCCAAGATGGGGTACCGAAGTTAGGGGGCTACACCTTC. It translates to CASSQDGVPKLGGYTF.

The chain recombines TRBV27 with TRBJ1-1; a possible D gene is TRBD1 (5 bases). The V and J ends lost 4 bases and 8 bases respectively, with 17 bases between them. CDR3 size: 14 residues. Germline loops: CDR1 MNHEY, CDR2 SMNVEV (reference sequence). This CDR3 reads CASSSGHMRAEAFF. CDR3 nucleotides: TGTGCCAGCAGTTCAGGACATATGAGGGCGGAAGCTTTCTTT.

The chain employs TRBV28 and TRBJ2-7, with D perhaps matching TRBD2 (5 bases). The V end lost 2 bases, the J end lost 5 bases, and 10 bases lay between the germline ends. The length of the CDR3 is 13 residues. CDR1 and CDR2 (germline): MDHEN, SYDVKM. The CDR3 loop reads CASSLGSIDEQYF. The CDR3 coding sequence is TGTGCCAGCAGTTTAGGGAGTATCGACGAGCAGTACTTC.

The CDR3 nucleotides read TGTGCCAGCAGTCGAGGGACTAGCAGTAACAATGAGCAGTTCTTC. Amino acids: CASSRGTSSNNEQFF. The chain employs TRBV28 and TRBJ2-1; TRBD2 agrees at 9 bases. Per the germline V gene, CDR1 is MDHEN and CDR2 is SYDVKM. The V and J ends lost 5 bases and 5 bases, in that order; junction bases with no gene match: 7. There are 15 residues in the CDR3.

The V gene is TRBV4-1, the J gene TRBJ2-7; D unresolved. Between the trimmed V and J ends, which lost 1 base and 3 bases, there was a span of 7 bases. Germline CDR1 is MGHRA and CDR2 is YSYEKL. This CDR3 comprises 13 residues. The CDR3 sequence: CASSQVGIYEQYF. The CDR3 DNA sequence: TGCGCCAGCAGCCAAGTAGGGATCTACGAGCAGTACTTC.

The rearrangement uses TRBV6-5 and TRBJ1-1; D may be TRBD1 (5 bases). CDR1 and CDR2 (germline): MNHEY, SVGAGI. This CDR3 spans 13 amino acids. Trimming took 2 bases from V and 7 from J, leaving 11 bases between them. CDR3 coding DNA: TGTGCCAGCAGTTACCTGGGGGGGGATGAAGCTTTCTTT. This sequence encodes CASSYLGGDEAFF.

V usage is TRBV4-3 and J usage is TRBJ2-7; 7 nucleotides line up with TRBD2. The V segment lost 0 bases and the J segment 6 bases; nucleotides outside the gene matches: 5. The CDR3 spans 14 residues. CDR1 is LGHNA and CDR2 is YSLEER in the germline V gene. CDR3 protein: CASSQDTSVGEQYF. CDR3 in DNA: TGCGCCAGCAGCCAAGATACTAGCGTGGGCGAGCAGTACTTC.

The chain has TRBV7-9 and TRBJ2-5; D is ambiguous. CDR1 and CDR2 (germline): SEHNR, FQNEAQ (reference sequence). Trimming removed 1 base at V and 3 bases at J, with 9 bases between. This CDR3 has 14 amino acids. The CDR3 reads CASSLGQEEETQYF. CDR3 DNA sequence: TGTGCCAGCAGCTTAGGGCAAGAAGAAGAGACCCAGTACTTC.